A single T cell receptor (beta chain) is shown here with its context. From germline, CDR1 is KGHSH and CDR2 LQKENI. CDR3 length: 17 residues. The V segment lost 3 bases and the J segment 1 base; nucleotides outside the gene matches: 8. The sample comes from a study of OX40 agonist ivuxolimab in advanced cancers. Data came from immunoSEQ multiplex PCR; TCRdb stores just in-frame clones and leaves some out. The data hold approximately 90,000 clones, with approximately 90% observed a single time. The clonotype originates from an adult with an advanced solid tumor such as melanoma, head and neck, liver or kidney cancer. The sample in question was CD4+ or CD8+ T cells sorted from blood, obtained in a trial of the OX40 agonist ivuxolimab. V usage is TRBV18 and J usage is TRBJ2-3, with 9 bases that match TRBD1. The CDR3: CASSPRTGTGRTDTQYF. CDR3 nucleotide sequence: TGTGCCAGCTCACCTCGGACCGGGACAGGGCGCACAGATACGCAGTATTTT.